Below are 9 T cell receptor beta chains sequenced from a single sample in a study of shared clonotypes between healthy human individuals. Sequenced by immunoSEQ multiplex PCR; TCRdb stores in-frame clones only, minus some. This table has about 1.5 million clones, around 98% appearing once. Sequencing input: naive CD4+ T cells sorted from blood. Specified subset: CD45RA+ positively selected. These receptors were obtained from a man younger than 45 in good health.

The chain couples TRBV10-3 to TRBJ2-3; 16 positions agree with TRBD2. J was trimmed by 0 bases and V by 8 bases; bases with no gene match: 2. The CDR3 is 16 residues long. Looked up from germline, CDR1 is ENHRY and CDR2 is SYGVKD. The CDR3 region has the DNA TGTGCCATCGGGACTAGCGGGAGGGAAAGCACAGATACGCAGTATTTT. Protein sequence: CAIGTSGRESTDTQYF.

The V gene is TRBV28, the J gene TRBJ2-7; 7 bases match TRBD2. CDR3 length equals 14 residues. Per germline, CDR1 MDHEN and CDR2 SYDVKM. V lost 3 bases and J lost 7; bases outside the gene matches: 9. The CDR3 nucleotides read TGTGCCAGCAGTTTTAGTGGCGGGGGTGGAGAGCAGTACTTC. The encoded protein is CASSFSGGGGEQYF.

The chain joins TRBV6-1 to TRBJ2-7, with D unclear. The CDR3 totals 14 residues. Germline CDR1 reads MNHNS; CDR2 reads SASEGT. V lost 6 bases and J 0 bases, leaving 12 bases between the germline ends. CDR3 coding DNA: TGTGCCAGCAGCCTAGAGGTTTTCTCCTACGAGCAGTACTTC. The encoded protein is CASSLEVFSYEQYF.

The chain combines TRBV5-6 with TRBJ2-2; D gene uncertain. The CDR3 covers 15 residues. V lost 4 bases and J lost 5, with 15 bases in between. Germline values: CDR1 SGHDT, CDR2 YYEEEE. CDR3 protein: CASSPVGAGTGELFF. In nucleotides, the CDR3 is TGTGCCAGCAGCCCCGTAGGAGCCGGGACCGGGGAGCTGTTTTTT.

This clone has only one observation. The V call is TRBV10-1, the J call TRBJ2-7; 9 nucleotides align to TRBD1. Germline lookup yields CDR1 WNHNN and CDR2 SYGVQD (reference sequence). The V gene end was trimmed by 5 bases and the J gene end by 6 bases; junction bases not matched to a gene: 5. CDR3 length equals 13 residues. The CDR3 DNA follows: TGCGCCAGCAGTATGACAGGGGGTCTCGAGCAGTACTTC. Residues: CASSMTGGLEQYF.

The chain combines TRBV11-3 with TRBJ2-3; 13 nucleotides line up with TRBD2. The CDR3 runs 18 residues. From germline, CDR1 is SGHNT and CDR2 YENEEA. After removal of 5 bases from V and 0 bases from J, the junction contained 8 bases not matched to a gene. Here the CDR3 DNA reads TGTGCCAGCAGCCTAGGGACTAGCGGGATAGCTAGCACAGATACGCAGTATTTT. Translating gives CASSLGTSGIASTDTQYF.

The CDR3 coding sequence is TGTGCCAGCAGCCCCACACCCCAGGTTTTTTACGAGCAGTACTTC. Its translation: CASSPTPQVFYEQYF. This chain links TRBV14 with TRBJ2-7; no clear D. This CDR3 has 15 residues. Germline V CDR1 and CDR2: SGHDN, FVKESK. V gave up 4 bases and J gave up 4 bases, with 17 bases separating them.

The CDR3 loop is CASSATGTGVEKLFF. The CDR3 coding sequence is TGTGCCAGCAGTGCCACTGGGACAGGGGTGGAAAAACTGTTTTTT. The genes are TRBV5-5 and TRBJ1-4, with 10 nucleotides matching TRBD1. Per germline, CDR1 SGHKS and CDR2 YYEKEE (reference sequence). After removal of 5 bases from V and 8 bases from J, the junction contained 9 bases not matched to a gene. This CDR3 is 15 amino acids long. Full variable domain (outside the CDR3, taken from reference TRBV5-5 and TRBJ1-4): DAGVTQSPTHLIKTRGQQVTLRCSPISGHKSVSWYQQVLGQGPQFIFQYYEKEERGRGNFPDRFSARQFPNYSSELNVNALLLGDSALYLCASSATGTGVEKLFFGSGTQLSVL.

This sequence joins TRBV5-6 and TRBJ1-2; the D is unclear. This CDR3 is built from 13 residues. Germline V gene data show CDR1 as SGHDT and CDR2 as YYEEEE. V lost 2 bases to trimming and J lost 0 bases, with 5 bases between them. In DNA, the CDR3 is TGTGCCAGCAGCTTAGTCGCTAACTATGGCTACACCTTC. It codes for CASSLVANYGYTF. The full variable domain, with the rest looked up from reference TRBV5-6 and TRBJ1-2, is DAGVTQSPTHLIKTRGQQVTLRCSPKSGHDTVSWYQQALGQGPQFIFQYYEEEERQRGNFPDRFSGHQFPNYSSELNVNALLLGDSALYLCASSLVANYGYTFGSGTRLTVV.